These 14 T cell receptor beta chains were sequenced from one sample in a study of blood T cell repertoires in COVID-19. Assay used: immunoSEQ multiplex PCR; TCRdb lists only in-frame clones, some missing. The sample has about 210,000 clones, about four fifths seen once. The sequenced material came from peripheral blood. The receptor set was obtained from a woman aged 80 or over with COVID-19, enrolled during active disease.

This chain joins TRBV27 and TRBJ2-3; 8 positions agree with TRBD2. The junction had 12 bases not matched to a gene; V was cut back by 6 bases and J by 1 base. Germline CDR1 is MNHEY and CDR2 is SMNVEV (reference sequence). The CDR3 covers 17 residues. The CDR3 sequence is CASSFFGGALGTDTQYF. CDR3 sequence (DNA): TGTGCCAGCAGCTTCTTCGGGGGGGCCTTAGGCACAGATACGCAGTATTTT.

This clone was observed a few times. This sequence joins TRBV7-5 and TRBJ2-7; the DNA was not compared with TRBD2, the D call given in the table. TRBV7-5 is a pseudogene. CDR3 length equals 15 residues. The CDR3 loop is CVRSLNPAGVHEQYF. CDR3 DNA: TGTGTCAGAAGCTTAAACCCGGCGGGAGTACACGAGCAGTACTTC.

The chain couples TRBV5-1 to TRBJ2-5, with D maybe TRBD1 (5 bases). Looked up from germline, CDR1 is SGHRS and CDR2 is YFSETQ. This CDR3 spans 15 amino acids. V gave up 2 bases and J gave up 5 bases, with 16 bases separating them. The DNA of the CDR3 is TGCGCCAGCAGCTTCAGAACCCAGGGTCCCGAGACCCAGTACTTC. Protein: CASSFRTQGPETQYF.

This clone has a handful of counts. The gene calls are TRBV9 and TRBJ2-1; perhaps TRBD1 as D (6 bases). There are 16 residues in the CDR3. Germline CDR1 and CDR2: SGDLS and YYNGEE. V lost 2 bases to trimming and J lost 2 bases, with 14 bases between them. The CDR3 region has the DNA TGTGCCAGCAGCGTGTCCGGGACACCGACCTACAATGAGCAGTTCTTC. Its translation: CASSVSGTPTYNEQFF. The full variable domain, its missing parts supplied by reference TRBV9 and TRBJ2-1, is DSGVTQTPKHLITATGQRVTLRCSPRSGDLSVYWYQQSLDQGLQFLIQYYNGEERAKGNILERFSAQQFPDLHSELNLSSLELGDSALYFCASSVSGTPTYNEQFFGPGTRLTVL.

This clone was seen a few times. This rearrangement joins TRBV6-5 to TRBJ1-6, with TRBD1 as a possible D gene (5 bases). Germline V lookup: CDR1 MNHEY, CDR2 SVGAGI. This CDR3 has 15 residues. V lost 6 bases, J lost 14 bases, and 23 bases lay in between. CDR3 amino acids: CASRGQPDAREALHF. Written as DNA, the CDR3 is TGTGCCAGCAGGGGGCAGCCTGATGCAAGGGAGGCCCTCCACTTT.

The gene calls are TRBV28 and TRBJ2-1; 12 bases are a match to TRBD2. The V gene's germline CDR1 is MDHEN and CDR2 SYDVKM. This CDR3 comprises 16 residues. V trimming: 5 bases; J trimming: 10 bases; junction bases outside the gene matches: 12. CDR3 bases: TGTGCCAGCAGTACACGGACTAGCGGGACCTGGGTGGAGCAGTTCTTC. This sequence encodes CASSTRTSGTWVEQFF.

The gene calls are TRBV7-8 and TRBJ2-1; TRBD2 aligns across 15 bases. Germline CDR1 is SGHVS and CDR2 is FQNEAQ. The CDR3 covers 16 residues. V was pared by 1 base and J by 10 bases, with 5 bases of the junction left unmatched. The DNA of the CDR3 is TGTGCCAGCAGCTTAGGGGGACTAGCGGGGGGAGAAGAGCAGTTCTTC. Its translation is CASSLGGLAGGEEQFF.

The gene calls are TRBV5-1 and TRBJ2-3; no firm D call. V was shortened by 0 bases and J by 5 bases, with 7 bases between the two germline ends. The CDR3 is 13 amino acids. Germline loops: CDR1 SGHRS, CDR2 YFSETQ. CDR3 coding DNA: TGCGCCAGCAGCTTGGCAGTTCAAGATACGCAGTATTTT. Its protein is CASSLAVQDTQYF.

The chain couples TRBV4-1 to TRBJ1-3; D remains unclear. CDR1 MGHRA and CDR2 YSYEKL come from the germline V gene. The CDR3 runs 16 residues. The V end was cut by 0 bases, the J end by 0 bases, with 9 bases between. The CDR3 sequence: CASSQDVASSGNTIYF. For the CDR3, the DNA is TGCGCCAGCAGCCAAGATGTTGCGTCCTCTGGAAACACCATATATTTT.

The chain couples TRBV2 to TRBJ1-5; 8 bases align to TRBD1. Germline CDR1 reads SNHLY; CDR2 reads FYNNEI. After removal of 8 bases from V and 12 bases from J, the junction contained 18 bases not matched to a gene. The CDR3 sequence is 15 residues long. The CDR3 coding sequence is TGTGCCAGCGCGACAGGGGTTCCATTGTCAGGTTTCCAGCATTTT. It specifies CASATGVPLSGFQHF.

The chain has TRBV25-1 and TRBJ2-3, with 10 bases that match TRBD2. The CDR3 is 17 residues long. Germline V gives CDR1 MGHDK, CDR2 SYGVNS. Trimming at V came to 3 bases and at J to 4 bases, leaving 10 bases not matched to a gene. The CDR3 here is CASSDYFLAGAPDTQYF. DNA for the CDR3: TGTGCCAGCAGTGACTACTTCCTAGCGGGAGCGCCAGATACGCAGTATTTT.

This sequence joins TRBV19 and TRBJ2-1, with 7 bases aligning to TRBD1. The V gene's germline CDR1 is LNHDA and CDR2 SQIVND (reference sequence). CDR3 length: 14 amino acids. Trimming cost V 4 bases and J 5 bases; bases outside gene matches: 5. CDR3 sequence: CASSTFDRDNEQFF. For the CDR3, the DNA is TGTGCCAGTAGTACCTTCGACAGGGACAATGAGCAGTTCTTC.

V and J are TRBV19 and TRBJ1-1, with no clear D. The germline V gene has CDR1 LNHDA and CDR2 SQIVND (reference sequence). Trimming removed 5 bases from V and 0 bases from J, with 7 bases in between. This CDR3 region has 13 residues. This CDR3 is CASSSVMNTEAFF. CDR3 DNA sequence: TGTGCCAGTAGTTCGGTCATGAACACTGAAGCTTTCTTT.

The chain employs TRBV5-1 and TRBJ1-1; 9 bases agree with TRBD1. CDR3 length: 15 amino acids. CDR1 is SGHRS, CDR2 YFSETQ, per germline. V gave up 4 bases and J gave up 5 bases; unmatched junction bases: 9. CDR3 region: CASSGDRVGFTEAFF. Here the CDR3 DNA reads TGCGCCAGCAGCGGGGACAGGGTGGGTTTTACTGAAGCTTTCTTT.